This T cell receptor (beta chain) was identified during a study of T cells in Graves' hyperthyroidism and ophthalmopathy. Note on this clonotype: The antigen is unknown.

Diagnostic decisions used clinical symptoms, serum thyroxine and TRAb, thyroid ultrasound and orbital computed tomography. Amplified TCR beta CDR3 regions derived from RNA transcripts. HTBI primers were the set used in a first-round RT-PCR of the TCR CDR3. TCRdb ran MiXCR on the multiplex PCR reads and lists one entry per CDR3 protein. This sample has about 500,000 distinct CDR3 sequences, with 40% to 55% found just once. Points from the study as a whole: Before onset, ophthalmopathy was predicted by the model a median approximately 6.7 months earlier. A 13 V-J signature model discriminated ophthalmopathy versus stable hyperthyroidism. Blood also showed most of the thyroid clonotypes that were expanded above 0.001.

The sequence came from an adult woman with Graves' disease, either hyperthyroidism or ophthalmopathy (not recorded which). Sample: peripheral blood or thyroid tissue (not recorded which).

The CDR3 DNA is TGCAGCGTTTCCTTTGGACTAGCGGGCACAGATACGCAGTATTTT. It specifies CSVSFGLAGTDTQYF. This chain joins TRBV29-1 and TRBJ2-3, with 10 bases aligning to TRBD2. Trimming at V came to 5 bases and at J to 1 base, leaving 6 bases not matched to a gene. This CDR3 region has 15 residues. Germline V lookup: CDR1 SQVTM, CDR2 ANQGSEA.